The 30 T cell receptor beta chains below were found in one sample sequenced in a study of blood T cell repertoires in COVID-19. This table comes from immunoSEQ multiplex PCR, and its TCRdb copy is limited to in-frame clones, with some not included. The table lists under 100,000 clones, 87% of them singletons, with 6.5% to 8.5% in the top ten. Sequenced: peripheral blood. These receptors came from a man aged 25-40 years with acute or convalescent COVID-19.

The chain links TRBV6-4 to TRBJ2-2, with 7 bases matching TRBD1. Looked up from germline, CDR1 is MRHNA and CDR2 is SNTAGT. Unmatched junction bases numbered 4, after V lost 6 bases and J lost 3 bases. There are 14 residues in the CDR3. The DNA of the CDR3 is TGTGCCAGCAGAAGACAGGGCGACACCGGGGAGCTGTTTTTT. Its protein product is CASRRQGDTGELFF.

The CDR3: CASSLDSHYEQYF. In nucleotides, the CDR3 is TGTGCCAGCAGTTTAGACAGCCACTACGAGCAGTACTTC. The chain has TRBV12-3 or TRBV12-4 and TRBJ2-7; no clear D gene. Trimming removed 1 base at V and 3 bases at J, with 7 bases between. The CDR3 contains 13 residues.

This rearrangement joins TRBV11-2 to TRBJ1-5; 8 bases are a match to TRBD1. CDR1 and CDR2 from the germline V gene are SGHAT and FQNNGV. The CDR3 is made up of 14 amino acids. V lost 5 bases and J lost 4; bases outside the gene matches: 4. The CDR3: CASSRTGGNQPQHF. In nucleotides, the CDR3 is TGTGCCAGCAGCCGTACAGGGGGTAATCAGCCCCAGCATTTT.

This chain uses TRBV7-2 with TRBJ1-4, with a tentative D call TRBD1 (5 bases). This CDR3 spans 15 amino acids. V lost 6 bases and J lost 8, with 19 bases in between. CDR1 and CDR2 from the germline V gene are SGHTA and FQGNSA. The CDR3 bases are TGTGCCAGCAGGCCCCAGGGAAGTTTTTGGGAAAAACTGTTTTTT. This encodes CASRPQGSFWEKLFF.

This chain connects TRBV10-2 to TRBJ1-4; weak D call: TRBD1 (6 bases). Germline V gives CDR1 WSHSY, CDR2 SAAADI. The CDR3 loop spans 14 amino acids. Trimming cost V 6 bases and J 3 bases, with 11 bases left between them. The CDR3 DNA reads as TGCGCCAGCAGCGAGACAGGAGCTAATGAAAAACTGTTTTTT. Protein product: CASSETGANEKLFF.

This chain connects TRBV18 to TRBJ1-4; a possible D gene is TRBD1 (6 bases). The germline gives CDR1 KGHSH, CDR2 LQKENI. The V end lost 4 bases, the J end lost 2 bases, and 8 bases lay between the germline ends. CDR3 length: 14 amino acids. CDR3 amino acids: CASSLGATNEKLFF. The CDR3 DNA reads TGTGCCAGCTCACTGGGGGCGACTAATGAAAAACTGTTTTTT.

The J gene is TRBJ2-5, the V gene TRBV24-1; perhaps TRBD1 as D (5 bases). V shed 3 bases and J shed 5 bases, with 9 bases lying between them. The CDR3 has 13 amino acids. The germline V gene encodes CDR1 KGHDR and CDR2 SFDVKD. CDR3 amino acids: CATSDPGSETQYF. CDR3 nucleotides: TGTGCCACCAGTGATCCAGGGTCCGAGACCCAGTACTTC.

This chain uses TRBV11-2 with TRBJ1-3, with 7 bases aligning to TRBD1. Per the germline V gene, CDR1 is SGHAT and CDR2 is FQNNGV. V lost 8 bases to trimming and J lost 4 bases; unmatched junction nucleotides: 8. This CDR3 has 14 residues. Written as DNA, the CDR3 is TGTGCCAGCTGGCGACAGGGTGACGGAAACACCATATATTTT. Protein: CASWRQGDGNTIYF.

For the CDR3, the DNA is TGTGCCAGCAGCTCGACAGGGGAAATGAACACTGAAGCTTTCTTT. This sequence encodes CASSSTGEMNTEAFF. The J gene is TRBJ1-1, the V gene TRBV13, with 8 bases matching TRBD1. Trimming removed 4 bases from V and 0 bases from J; junction bases left unmatched: 4. There are 15 residues in the CDR3. Germline V lookup: CDR1 PRHDT, CDR2 FYEKMQ (reference sequence).

The chain combines TRBV4-3 with TRBJ1-5, with a tentative D call TRBD1 (5 bases). The V end was cut by 1 base, the J end by 1 base, with 8 bases between. The CDR3 loop spans 15 amino acids. In germline, CDR1 is LGHNA, CDR2 YSLEER. This chain's CDR3 is CASSQGGASNQPQHF. DNA for the CDR3: TGCGCCAGCAGCCAAGGCGGGGCGAGCAATCAGCCCCAGCATTTT.

This rearrangement joins TRBV6-5 to TRBJ2-3, with 7 bases aligning to TRBD1. The V gene's germline CDR1 is MNHEY and CDR2 SVGAGI. V gave up 6 bases and J gave up 2 bases; unmatched junction bases: 5. The CDR3 length is 14 residues. The DNA for the CDR3 is TGTGCCAGCAGCGCCGACAGGGTCACAGATACGCAGTATTTT. It specifies CASSADRVTDTQYF.

This clone has just a few counts. The chain employs TRBV6-5 and TRBJ1-6; the match to TRBD1 covers 10 bases. V trimming: 0 bases; J trimming: 8 bases; junction bases outside the gene matches: 1. The CDR3 runs to 15 residues. Germline CDR1 MNHEY, CDR2 SVGAGI. For the CDR3, the DNA is TGTGCCAGCAGTTACTCCGGGACAGGGGATTCACCCCTCCACTTT. Translating it yields CASSYSGTGDSPLHF.

This clone showed up just once. The rearrangement uses TRBV2 and TRBJ2-1; 7 bases agree with TRBD2. The CDR3 runs 15 residues. V lost 5 bases and J lost 9; bases outside the gene matches: 13. CDR1 SNHLY and CDR2 FYNNEI come from the germline V gene. For the CDR3, the DNA is TGTGCCAGCAGTTCTCAAGGACTAGGCGGTGGTGAGCAGTTCTTC. Its translation: CASSSQGLGGGEQFF.

This chain links TRBV6-5 with TRBJ2-6; D is unresolved. The V gene's germline CDR1 is MNHEY and CDR2 SVGAGI. The CDR3 has 15 residues. V gave up 7 bases and J gave up 1 base, with 11 bases separating them. This CDR3 is CASTALASGANVLTF. CDR3 nucleotide sequence: TGTGCCAGCACCGCCCTGGCATCTGGGGCCAACGTCCTGACTTTC.

The chain joins TRBV20-1 to TRBJ2-7; D possibly corresponds to TRBD1 (6 bases). V was shortened by 3 bases and J by 6 bases, with 9 bases between the two germline ends. CDR1 is DFQATT and CDR2 is SNEGSKA in the germline V gene (reference sequence). The CDR3 is made up of 11 amino acids. The CDR3 DNA sequence: TGCAGTGCTAGGGACAGCCGCGAGCAGTACTTC. Translated, it gives CSARDSREQYF.

The chain recombines TRBV15 with TRBJ1-2; D unresolved. The CDR3 totals 13 residues. Germline CDR1 is LNHNV and CDR2 is YYDKDF (reference sequence). Trimming stripped 1 base from V and 3 bases from J, with 6 bases between. In DNA form, the CDR3 reads TGTGCCACCAGCAGAGTCCCTGACTATGGCTACACCTTC. Translation gives CATSRVPDYGYTF.

The V call is TRBV14, the J call TRBJ2-1; D possibly corresponds to TRBD2 (5 bases). The V end lost 0 bases, the J end lost 9 bases, and 15 bases lay between the germline ends. CDR1 is SGHDN and CDR2 is FVKESK in the germline V gene. The CDR3 runs 15 residues. The CDR3 nucleotides read TGTGCCAGCAGCCAAGATCTGGTGAGGGAAGTTGAGCAGTTCTTC. It yields the protein CASSQDLVREVEQFF. Filled out from reference TRBV14 and TRBJ2-1, the complete variable domain reads EAGVTQFPSHSVIEKGQTVTLRCDPISGHDNLYWYRRVMGKEIKFLLHFVKESKQDESGMPNNRFLAERTGGTYSTLKVQPAELEDSGVYFCASSQDLVREVEQFFGPGTRLTVL.

The J gene is TRBJ2-5, the V gene TRBV9, with 14 bases aligning to TRBD2. The CDR3 has 17 amino acids. Germline-derived CDR1 and CDR2 are SGDLS and YYNGEE. Trimming cost V 3 bases and J 4 bases; bases outside gene matches: 8. The CDR3 is CASSAPGTSGSTETQYF. DNA for the CDR3: TGTGCCAGCAGCGCACCAGGGACTAGCGGGAGTACAGAGACCCAGTACTTC.

The gene calls are TRBV6-5 and TRBJ1-1; TRBD1 matches at 8 bases. The CDR3 covers 16 residues. Trimming removed 2 bases from V and 1 base from J; junction bases left unmatched: 6. Germline-derived CDR1 and CDR2 are MNHEY and SVGAGI. In DNA form, the CDR3 reads TGTGCCAGCAGTTACGGGGACAGGAGGAGGAACACTGAAGCTTTCTTT. Encoded protein: CASSYGDRRRNTEAFF.

The chain employs TRBV7-2 and TRBJ1-3; D perhaps matches TRBD1 (5 bases). The CDR3 length is 14 residues. V was trimmed by 6 bases and J by 1 base, leaving 10 bases between them. The germline V gene encodes CDR1 SGHTA and CDR2 FQGNSA. CDR3 DNA: TGTGCCAGCAGGGTTGGGGGGTCTGGAAACACCATATATTTT. It yields the protein CASRVGGSGNTIYF.

This sequence joins TRBV30 and TRBJ2-7; TRBD2 matches 7 bases. Germline V gives CDR1 GTSNPN, CDR2 SVGIG (reference sequence). CDR3 length: 15 amino acids. V dropped 2 bases and J dropped 4; count of bases not matched to a gene: 11. The CDR3 bases are TGTGCCTGGAGTCTCCCCGAGGGAGGGAGGTACGAGCAGTACTTC. It codes for CAWSLPEGGRYEQYF. Drawing the rest from reference TRBV30 and TRBJ2-7, the complete variable domain is SQTIHQWPATLVQPVGSPLSLECTVEGTSNPNLYWYRQAAGRGLQLLFYSVGIGQISSEVPQNLSASRPQDRQFILSSKKLLLSDSGFYLCAWSLPEGGRYEQYFGPGTRLTVT.

This rearrangement joins TRBV2 to TRBJ2-5, with D maybe TRBD2 (5 bases). In germline, CDR1 is SNHLY, CDR2 FYNNEI. The CDR3 is 12 residues long. V was pared by 7 bases and J by 7 bases, with 13 bases between. The DNA for the CDR3 is TGTGCCAGCATTTATACGGCGGGGACCCAGTACTTC. Translation: CASIYTAGTQYF.

This clone has a single count. The chain combines TRBV27 with TRBJ1-1, with D unresolved. V was shortened by 0 bases and J by 4 bases, with 6 bases between the two germline ends. CDR3 length: 13 residues. Germline lookup yields CDR1 MNHEY and CDR2 SMNVEV (reference sequence). The CDR3 loop reads CASSLSRSTEAFF. DNA for the CDR3: TGTGCCAGCAGTTTATCGAGGTCCACTGAAGCTTTCTTT.

The chain has TRBV12-3 or TRBV12-4 and TRBJ2-7; tentatively, D is TRBD2 (5 bases). V dropped 5 bases and J dropped 1 base, with 6 bases sitting between them. The CDR3 covers 12 residues. CDR3 residues: CASSPGSYEQYF. CDR3 DNA sequence: TGTGCCAGCAGTCCGGGGTCCTACGAGCAGTACTTC.

The rearrangement joins TRBV28 to TRBJ2-7; the match to TRBD1 covers 7 bases. This CDR3 region has 16 residues. V trimming: 4 bases; J trimming: 5 bases; junction bases outside the gene matches: 14. Germline loops: CDR1 MDHEN, CDR2 SYDVKM. The CDR3 coding sequence is TGTGCCAGCAGTTCGGTGGGGCGGACAGGTGCCCACGAGCAGTACTTC. Translated: CASSSVGRTGAHEQYF. Full variable domain (outside the CDR3, taken from reference TRBV28 and TRBJ2-7): DVKVTQSSRYLVKRTGEKVFLECVQDMDHENMFWYRQDPGLGLRLIYFSYDVKMKEKGDIPEGYSVSREKKERFSLILESASTNQTSMYLCASSSVGRTGAHEQYFGPGTRLTVT.

This rearrangement joins TRBV28 to TRBJ1-2; no reliable D call. The CDR3 loop spans 13 amino acids. Germline assignment: CDR1 MDHEN and CDR2 SYDVKM. V lost 8 bases to trimming and J lost 4 bases, with 14 bases between them. The CDR3 DNA is TGTGCCAGCGGGGAGGCTCCTTTCTATGGCTACACCTTC. The encoded protein is CASGEAPFYGYTF.

The chain has TRBV28 and TRBJ2-3; 7 bases fit TRBD2. This CDR3 has 15 residues. Trimming at V came to 6 bases and at J to 0 bases, leaving 6 bases not matched to a gene. CDR1 and CDR2 (germline): MDHEN, SYDVKM. The CDR3 reads CASRPTSASTDTQYF. The CDR3 DNA reads TGTGCCAGCAGGCCTACTAGCGCTAGCACAGATACGCAGTATTTT.

J is TRBJ1-1 and V is TRBV9; 10 bases map to TRBD1. CDR1 is SGDLS and CDR2 is YYNGEE in the germline V gene. This CDR3 has 15 amino acids. V was pared by 4 bases and J by 5 bases, with 8 bases of the junction left unmatched. In DNA form, the CDR3 reads TGTGCCAGCAGCCCGAGTCCGGACAGGGGGACTGAAGCTTTCTTT. Its translation: CASSPSPDRGTEAFF. Supplemented by reference TRBV9 and TRBJ1-1, the full variable domain reads DSGVTQTPKHLITATGQRVTLRCSPRSGDLSVYWYQQSLDQGLQFLIQYYNGEERAKGNILERFSAQQFPDLHSELNLSSLELGDSALYFCASSPSPDRGTEAFFGQGTRLTVV.

The chain carries TRBV3-1 (or the pseudogene TRBV3-2) and TRBJ2-6, with a weak D call TRBD1 (5 bases). The CDR3 runs 16 residues. In germline, CDR1 is LGHDT, CDR2 YNNKEL (reference sequence). The V and J ends lost 3 bases and 0 bases respectively, with 9 bases between them. CDR3 sequence: CASSQGRGSGANVLTF. CDR3 DNA sequence: TGTGCCAGCAGCCAGGGGCGCGGCTCTGGGGCCAACGTCCTGACTTTC.

The rearrangement uses TRBV28 and TRBJ2-7; TRBD2 aligns across 8 bases. Germline V lookup: CDR1 MDHEN, CDR2 SYDVKM. With 7 bases clipped from V and 3 bases from J, the junction kept 8 bases outside the gene matches. The CDR3 loop spans 14 amino acids. In nucleotides, the CDR3 is TGTGCCAGCATTAAATTAGCGGGGAGCTACGAGCAGTACTTC. Protein sequence: CASIKLAGSYEQYF.